This T cell receptor beta chain comes out of a study of OX40 agonist ivuxolimab in advanced cancers. The study in broad terms: Ivuxolimab was an agonistic, fully human IgG2 monoclonal antibody directed against OX40 (CD134), a costimulatory receptor. Three dose-escalation patients achieved partial responses, one with hepatocellular carcinoma and two with cutaneous melanoma. Patients were allowed to have had prior anti-PD-1, anti-PD-L1 or anti-CTLA-4 therapy, and approximately 43% of the dose-escalation patients had previously received checkpoint inhibitors. The monotherapy dose-escalation portion (N of about 49 patients) of the phase I ivuxolimab trial is reported in the paper. Peripheral TCRbeta sequencing aimed to test whether ivuxolimab altered TCR sequence diversity and caused clonal T-cell expansion. Of the roughly 51 dose-escalation patients, hepatocellular carcinoma was present in approximately 20, melanoma in roughly 15, renal cell carcinoma in 9 and head and neck cancer in 9. A male proportion of around 83% and a mean age of roughly 55 years, ranging from about 23 to 90, were recorded for the dose-escalation cohort. Intravenous ivuxolimab was administered to patients every 2 weeks at six dose levels: 0.01, 0.1, 0.3, 1.5, 3 and 10 mg/kg.

Its CDR3 holds 16 amino acids, cysteine through phenylalanine. CDR3 DNA only is kept here, 48 bases in frame from base 1. V is trimmed back by 0 bases and J by 4 bases, and the junction contains 4 bases that no gene match accounts for. In the germline V gene, CDR1 corresponds to LGHNA and CDR2 to YSLEER. For sequencing of the TCRbeta CDR3 region, genomic DNA was extracted from the sorted cells. The immunoSEQ Assay was used for sequencing of TCRbeta CDR3 regions. Imported from immuneACCESS, the table was reduced by TCRdb to in-frame sequences with V and J called. These copies leave out some clones; in studies compared against another copy, an unresolved V gene accounts for under half, and the cause of the remainder is not known. For this sample there are some 79,000 clones; roughly nine tenths appear just once. More than 0.4% of the sample comes from the top ten. Beyond this particular receptor, the publication reports: Low levels of normalized T-cell clonal expansion were also seen in some nonresponding patients. At doses of 0.1 to 3.0 mg/kg, clonal expansion of both CD4+ and CD8+ T cells in blood was seen between baseline and week 6. In the 0.1-3.0 mg/kg groups, partial responders had among the lowest normalized peripheral clonal expansion, particularly in CD8+ T cells. After ivuxolimab, expanded clones were on average more numerous among CD8+ T cells than among CD4+ T cells. The antigen specificity of the peripheral T cells that underwent clonal expansion was not determined.

A remark on this clone: The antigen it binds to is not known. Base-call qualities are not available, and no considerably larger clone is one nucleotide away.

The trial excluded patients who had a history of autoimmune disease or were on systemic immunosuppression. In every dose cohort, peripheral blood was drawn for TCR sequencing at baseline, cycle 4 day 1, and cycle 7 day 1. Samples were obtained from an open-label, multicenter, first-in-human phase I dose-escalation trial of ivuxolimab. Adults with locally advanced or metastatic head and neck squamous cell, hepatocellular, melanoma or renal cell carcinoma were enrolled in the trial. CD4+ and CD8+ T cells were sorted separately from peripheral blood before TCR sequencing. The sample consisted of CD4+ or CD8+ T cells sorted from blood, taken in a trial of the OX40 agonist ivuxolimab. The chain joins TRBV4-3 to TRBJ2-5, and TRBD2 matches 11 of the central bases. The clonotype was recovered from an adult with an advanced solid tumor such as melanoma, head and neck, liver or kidney cancer. The nucleotide sequence is TGCGCCAGCAGCCAAGATAGGCTAGCGGGAGGAGAGACCCAGTACTTC. This codes for CASSQDRLAGGETQYF.